The TCR beta chain described here comes from a study of technical replicates of blood from a few donors. V was cut by 10 bases and J by 0 bases, with 22 bases left in between. This CDR3 has 17 amino acids. Germline-derived CDR1 and CDR2 are MGHRA and YSYEKL. Data came from immunoSEQ multiplex PCR; TCRdb stores just in-frame clones and leaves some out. The sample has 98,000 or so clones; more than 90% are singletons. The TCR sequence derives from a human donor in good health. Input material: T cells isolated from PBMCs. The rearrangement joins TRBV4-1 to TRBJ2-1, with a tentative D call TRBD2 (5 bases). CDR3 residues: CATSSQTGLSSYNEQFF. In nucleotides, the CDR3 is TGCGCCACCTCGAGCCAGACGGGATTGAGCTCCTACAATGAGCAGTTCTTC.